This T cell receptor beta chain was sequenced during a study of T cell repertoires in cytomegalovirus infection. Study-level background: The authors used CMV epitopes that were HLA-C-restricted (recently identified) and HLA-B-restricted (well studied).

Deletions cut 6 bases from V and 7 bases from J, with 15 bases between. The CDR3 runs to 13 residues. CDR1 SEHNR and CDR2 FQNEAQ come from the germline V gene (reference sequence). MiXCR, applied by TCRdb to the reads, yields one record per CDR3 protein. The top ten clones hold around 50% of a sample with around 140,000 distinct CDR3 sequences, 30% to 40% of them seen once. On this clonotype itself: Its antigen is not identified.

The sequencing used CD8+ T cells from cultured PBMCs, collected from culture after CMV antigen stimulation. This sequence was found in a human donor in good health (CMV status not recorded). Some clones in this sample may be carry-over from other donors' samples. The chain combines TRBV7-9 with TRBJ2-5, with D perhaps given as TRBD1 or TRBD2 (5 bases each). For the CDR3, the DNA is TGTGCCAGCAGTGCCGGGACGTCAAGGACCCAGTACTTC. This codes for CASSAGTSRTQYF.